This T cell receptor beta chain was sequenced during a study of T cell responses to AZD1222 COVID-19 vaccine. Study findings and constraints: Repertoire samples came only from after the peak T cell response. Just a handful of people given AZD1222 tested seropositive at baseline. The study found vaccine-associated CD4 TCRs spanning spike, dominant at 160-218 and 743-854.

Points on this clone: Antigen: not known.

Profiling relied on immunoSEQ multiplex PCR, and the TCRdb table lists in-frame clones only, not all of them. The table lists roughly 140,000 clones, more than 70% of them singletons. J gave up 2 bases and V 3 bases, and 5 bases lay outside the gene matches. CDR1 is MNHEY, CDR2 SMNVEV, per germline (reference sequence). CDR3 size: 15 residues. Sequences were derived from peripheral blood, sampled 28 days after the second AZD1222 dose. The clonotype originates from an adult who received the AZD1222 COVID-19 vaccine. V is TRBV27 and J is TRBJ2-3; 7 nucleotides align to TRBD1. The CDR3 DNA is TGTGCCAGCAGTTTTTCCGGGACAGACACAGATACGCAGTATTTT. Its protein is CASSFSGTDTDTQYF.